This T cell receptor beta chain was identified in a study of T-cell reconstitution after alpha-beta-depleted transplantation in children. V was clipped by 0 bases and J by 4 bases; unmatched bases: 8. CDR3 length: 18 amino acids. Germline V lookup: CDR1 LGHNA, CDR2 YSLEER. This clonotype came up many times. A TCRbeta library incorporating unique molecular identifiers was prepared. TCRdb independently ran MiXCR on the PCR reads; one entry per CDR3 protein. The table lists 190,000 or so distinct CDR3 sequences, approximately 6.8% of them singletons, with around 3% in the top ten. Material: PBMCs from the stem cell graft donor, obtained from the stem cell graft. The receptor was derived from a human donor who donated a stem cell graft to a child with Wiskott-Aldrich syndrome. The V call is TRBV4-3, the J call TRBJ2-1, with 11 bases lining up with TRBD2. The CDR3 DNA reads as TGCGCCAGCAGCCAAGATGTCCTAGCGGGAGGACTTTACAATGAGCAGTTCTTC. Translation gives CASSQDVLAGGLYNEQFF.